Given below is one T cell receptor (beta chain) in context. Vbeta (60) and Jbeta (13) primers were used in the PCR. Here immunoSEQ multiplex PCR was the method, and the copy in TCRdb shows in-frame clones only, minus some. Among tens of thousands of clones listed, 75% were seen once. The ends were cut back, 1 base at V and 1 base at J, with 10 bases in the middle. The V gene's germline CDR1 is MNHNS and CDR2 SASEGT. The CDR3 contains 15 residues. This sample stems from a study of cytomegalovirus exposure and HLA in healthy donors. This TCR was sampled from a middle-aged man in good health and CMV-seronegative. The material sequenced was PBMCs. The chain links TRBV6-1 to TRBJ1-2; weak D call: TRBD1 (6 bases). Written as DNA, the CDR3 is TGTGCCAGCAGTGAAGGGCCAGGGGATAACTATGGCTACACCTTC. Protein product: CASSEGPGDNYGYTF.